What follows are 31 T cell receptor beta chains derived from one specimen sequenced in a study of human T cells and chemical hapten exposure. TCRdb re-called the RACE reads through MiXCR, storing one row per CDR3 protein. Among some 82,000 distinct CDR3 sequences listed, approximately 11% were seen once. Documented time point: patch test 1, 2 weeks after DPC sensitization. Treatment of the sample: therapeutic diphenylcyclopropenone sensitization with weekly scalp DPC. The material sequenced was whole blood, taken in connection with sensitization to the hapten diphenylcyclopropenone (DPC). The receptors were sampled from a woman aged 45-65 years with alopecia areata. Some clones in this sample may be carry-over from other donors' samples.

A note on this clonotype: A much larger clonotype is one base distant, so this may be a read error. CDR3 residues: CVSSSRDKDTQYF. The CDR3 DNA sequence: TGTGTCAGCTCCTCAAGGGACAAAGATACGCAGTATTTT. The chain has TRBV18 and TRBJ2-3, with D maybe TRBD1 (6 bases). Per germline, CDR1 KGHSH and CDR2 LQKENI. This CDR3 is 13 amino acids long.

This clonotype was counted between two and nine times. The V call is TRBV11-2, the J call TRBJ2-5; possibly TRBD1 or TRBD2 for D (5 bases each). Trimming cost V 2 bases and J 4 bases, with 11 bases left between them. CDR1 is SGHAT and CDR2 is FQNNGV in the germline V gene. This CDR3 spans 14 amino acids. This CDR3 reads CASSLLGTSETQYF. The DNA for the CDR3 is TGTGCCAGCAGCTTACTCGGGACGTCAGAGACCCAGTACTTC.

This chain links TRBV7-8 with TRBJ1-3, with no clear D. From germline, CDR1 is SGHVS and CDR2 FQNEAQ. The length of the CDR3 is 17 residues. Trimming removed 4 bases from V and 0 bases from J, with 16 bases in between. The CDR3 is CASSSSEIPNSGNTIYF. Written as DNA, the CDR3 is TGTGCCAGCAGCTCATCGGAAATACCAAACTCTGGAAACACCATATATTTT.

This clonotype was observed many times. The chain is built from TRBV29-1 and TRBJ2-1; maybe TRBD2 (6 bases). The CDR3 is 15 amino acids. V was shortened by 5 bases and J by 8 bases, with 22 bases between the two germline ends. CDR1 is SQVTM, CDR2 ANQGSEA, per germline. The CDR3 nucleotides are TGCAGCGTTACCTTTGAGTACGCTAGCGCTGATGAGCAGTTCTTC. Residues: CSVTFEYASADEQFF.

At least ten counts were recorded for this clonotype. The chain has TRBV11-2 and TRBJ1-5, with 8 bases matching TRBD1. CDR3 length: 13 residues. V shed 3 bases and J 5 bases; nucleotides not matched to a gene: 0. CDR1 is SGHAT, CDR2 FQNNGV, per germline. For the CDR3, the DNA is TGTGCCAGCAGCTTGGACAGGGATCAGCCCCAGCATTTT. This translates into CASSLDRDQPQHF.

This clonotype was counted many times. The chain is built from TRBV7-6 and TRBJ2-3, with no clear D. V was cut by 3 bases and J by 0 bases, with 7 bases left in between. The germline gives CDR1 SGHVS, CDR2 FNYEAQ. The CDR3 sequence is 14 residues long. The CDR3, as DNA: TGTGCCAGCAGCTTGGGTACTAGCACAGATACGCAGTATTTT. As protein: CASSLGTSTDTQYF.

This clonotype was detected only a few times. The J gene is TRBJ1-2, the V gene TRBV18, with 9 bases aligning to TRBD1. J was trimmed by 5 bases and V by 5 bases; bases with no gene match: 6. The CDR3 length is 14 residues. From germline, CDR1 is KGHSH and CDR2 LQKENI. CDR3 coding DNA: TGTGCCAGCTCATCGACAGGGGGAAGATATGGCTACACCTTC. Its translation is CASSSTGGRYGYTF.

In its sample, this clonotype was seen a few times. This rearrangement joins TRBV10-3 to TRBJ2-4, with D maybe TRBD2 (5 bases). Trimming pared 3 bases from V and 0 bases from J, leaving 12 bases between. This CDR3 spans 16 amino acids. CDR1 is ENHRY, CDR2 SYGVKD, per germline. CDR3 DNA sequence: TGTGCCATCAGTGAAGAGGGAGTTACAGCCAAAAACATTCAGTACTTC. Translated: CAISEEGVTAKNIQYF.

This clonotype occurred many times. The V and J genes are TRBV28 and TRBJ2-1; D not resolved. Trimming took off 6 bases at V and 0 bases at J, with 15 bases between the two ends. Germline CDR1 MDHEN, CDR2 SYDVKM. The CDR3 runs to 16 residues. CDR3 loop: CASRGAALSSYNEQFF. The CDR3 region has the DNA TGTGCCAGCAGGGGTGCGGCTCTGAGCTCCTACAATGAGCAGTTCTTC.

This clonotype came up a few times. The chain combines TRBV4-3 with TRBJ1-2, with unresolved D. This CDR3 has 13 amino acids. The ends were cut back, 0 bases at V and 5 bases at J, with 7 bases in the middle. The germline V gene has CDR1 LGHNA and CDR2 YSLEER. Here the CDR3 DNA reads TGCGCCAGCAGCCAAGATTCCCGTTATGGCTACACCTTC. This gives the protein CASSQDSRYGYTF.

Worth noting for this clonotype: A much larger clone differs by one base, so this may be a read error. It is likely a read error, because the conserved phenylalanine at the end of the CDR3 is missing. CDR3 sequence (DNA): TGTGCCAGCAGCTTGGGTCAGGGAGAAATTGGCGGCTACACCTCC. It yields the protein CASSLGQGEIGGYTS. The chain employs TRBV5-8 and TRBJ1-2; D is perhaps TRBD1 (5 bases). CDR3 length equals 15 residues. Germline CDR1 and CDR2: SGHTS and YDEGEE. V was pared by 0 bases and J by 8 bases, with 17 bases between.

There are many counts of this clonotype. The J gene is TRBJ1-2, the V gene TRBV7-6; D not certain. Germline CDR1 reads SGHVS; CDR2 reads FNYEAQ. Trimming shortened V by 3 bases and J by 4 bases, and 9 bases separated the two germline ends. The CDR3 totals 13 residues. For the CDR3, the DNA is TGTGCCAGCAGCTTCCAGTCCTCCTATGGCTACACCTTC. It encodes CASSFQSSYGYTF. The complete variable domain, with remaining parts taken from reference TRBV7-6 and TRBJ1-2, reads GAGVSQSPRYKVTKRGQDVALRCDPISGHVSLYWYRQALGQGPEFLTYFNYEAQQDKSGLPNDRFSAERPEGSISTLTIQRTEQRDSAMYRCASSFQSSYGYTFGSGTRLTVV.

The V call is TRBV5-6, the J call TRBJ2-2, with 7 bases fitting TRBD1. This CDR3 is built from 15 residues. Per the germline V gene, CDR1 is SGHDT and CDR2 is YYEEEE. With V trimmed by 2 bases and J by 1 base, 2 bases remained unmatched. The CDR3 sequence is CASSLWDRNTGELFF. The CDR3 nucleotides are TGTGCCAGCAGCTTATGGGACAGGAACACCGGGGAGCTGTTTTTT.

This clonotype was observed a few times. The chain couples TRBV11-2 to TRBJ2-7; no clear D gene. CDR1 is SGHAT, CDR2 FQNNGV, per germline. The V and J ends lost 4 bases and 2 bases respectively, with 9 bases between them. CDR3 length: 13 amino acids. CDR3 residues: CASSSRGTYEQYF. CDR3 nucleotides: TGTGCCAGCAGCTCCCGTGGGACCTACGAGCAGTACTTC.

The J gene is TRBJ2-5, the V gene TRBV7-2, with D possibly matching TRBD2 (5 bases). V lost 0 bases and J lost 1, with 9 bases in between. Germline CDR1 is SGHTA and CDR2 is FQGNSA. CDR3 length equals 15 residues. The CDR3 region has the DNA TGTGCCAGCAGCTTAGCGCTAGCTTCCCAAGAGACCCAGTACTTC. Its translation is CASSLALASQETQYF. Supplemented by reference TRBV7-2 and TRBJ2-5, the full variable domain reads GAGVSQSPSNKVTEKGKDVELRCDPISGHTALYWYRQSLGQGLEFLIYFQGNSAPDKSGLPSDRFSAERTGGSVSTLTIQRTQQEDSAVYLCASSLALASQETQYFGPGTRLLVL.

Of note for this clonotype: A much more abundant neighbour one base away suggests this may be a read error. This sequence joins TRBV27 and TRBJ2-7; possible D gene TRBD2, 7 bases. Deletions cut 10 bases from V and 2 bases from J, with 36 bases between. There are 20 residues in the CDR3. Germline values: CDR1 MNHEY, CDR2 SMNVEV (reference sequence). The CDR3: CANRPATLAAHPRGPYEQYF. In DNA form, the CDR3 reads TGTGCCAACAGACCCGCTACTCTAGCGGCTCACCCCCGGGGGCCCTACGAGCAGTACTTC.

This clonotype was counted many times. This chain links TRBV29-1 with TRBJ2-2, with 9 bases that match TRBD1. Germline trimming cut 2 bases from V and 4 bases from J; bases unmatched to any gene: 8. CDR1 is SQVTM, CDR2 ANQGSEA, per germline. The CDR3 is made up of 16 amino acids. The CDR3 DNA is TGCAGCGTTGAAATAAGGGACAGGGTAACCACCGGGGAGCTGTTTTTT. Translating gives CSVEIRDRVTTGELFF.

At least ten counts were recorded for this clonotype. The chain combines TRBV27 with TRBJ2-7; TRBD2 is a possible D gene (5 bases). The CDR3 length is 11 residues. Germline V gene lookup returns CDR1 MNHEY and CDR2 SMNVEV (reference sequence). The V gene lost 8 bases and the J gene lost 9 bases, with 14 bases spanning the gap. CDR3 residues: CASGGGIWQYF. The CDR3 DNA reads TGTGCCAGCGGCGGAGGTATATGGCAGTACTTC.

In nucleotides, the CDR3 is TGTGCCAGCAGTTGGCGGGGCTCTGGGGCCAACGTCCTGACTTTC. This gives the protein CASSWRGSGANVLTF. The chain joins TRBV28 to TRBJ2-6, with D perhaps matching TRBD2 (6 bases). Germline V gene data show CDR1 as MDHEN and CDR2 as SYDVKM. The CDR3 consists of 15 residues. V shed 4 bases and J shed 0 bases, with 7 bases lying between them.

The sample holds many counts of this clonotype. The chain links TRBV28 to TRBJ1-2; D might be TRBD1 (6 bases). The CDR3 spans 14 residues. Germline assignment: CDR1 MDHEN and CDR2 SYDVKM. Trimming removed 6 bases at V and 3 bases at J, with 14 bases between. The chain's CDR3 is CASSSSGVDYGYTF. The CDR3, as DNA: TGTGCCAGCAGCTCATCAGGGGTCGACTATGGCTACACCTTC.

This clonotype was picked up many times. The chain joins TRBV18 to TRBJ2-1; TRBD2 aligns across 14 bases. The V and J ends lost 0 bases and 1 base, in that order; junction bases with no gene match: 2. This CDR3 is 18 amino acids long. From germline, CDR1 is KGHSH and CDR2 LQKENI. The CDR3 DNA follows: TGTGCCAGCTCACCACCCGGACTAGCGGGAGGATCCTACAATGAGCAGTTCTTC. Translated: CASSPPGLAGGSYNEQFF.

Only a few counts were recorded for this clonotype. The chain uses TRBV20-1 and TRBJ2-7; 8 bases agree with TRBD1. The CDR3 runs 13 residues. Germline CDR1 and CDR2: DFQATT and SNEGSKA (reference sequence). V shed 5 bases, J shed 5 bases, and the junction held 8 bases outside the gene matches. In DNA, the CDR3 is TGCAGTGCTCCCAGGACAGGGCGGGACGAGCAGTACTTC. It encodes CSAPRTGRDEQYF.

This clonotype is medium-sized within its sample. CDR3 DNA sequence: TGTGCCAGCAGCTTGGGCTTGGACTATGGCTACACCTTC. Translated: CASSLGLDYGYTF. The chain is built from TRBV5-5 and TRBJ1-2, with D unresolved. Germline CDR1 SGHKS, CDR2 YYEKEE (reference sequence). V gave up 0 bases and J gave up 3 bases, with 6 bases separating them. This CDR3 is built from 13 residues. Full variable domain (rest looked up from reference TRBV5-5 and TRBJ1-2): DAGVTQSPTHLIKTRGQQVTLRCSPISGHKSVSWYQQVLGQGPQFIFQYYEKEERGRGNFPDRFSARQFPNYSSELNVNALLLGDSALYLCASSLGLDYGYTFGSGTRLTVV.

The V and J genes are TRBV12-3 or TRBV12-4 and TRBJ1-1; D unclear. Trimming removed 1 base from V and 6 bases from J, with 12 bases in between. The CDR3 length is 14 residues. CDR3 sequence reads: CASSLGVMFSEAFF. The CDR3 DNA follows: TGTGCCAGCAGTTTAGGCGTTATGTTTTCTGAAGCTTTCTTT.

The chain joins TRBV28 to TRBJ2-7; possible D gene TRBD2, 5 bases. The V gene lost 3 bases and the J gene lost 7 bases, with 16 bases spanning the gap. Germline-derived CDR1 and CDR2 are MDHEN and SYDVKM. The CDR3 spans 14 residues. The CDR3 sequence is CASSFDSRRGEQYF. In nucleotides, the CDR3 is TGTGCCAGCAGTTTCGACTCCAGGAGAGGGGAGCAGTACTTC.

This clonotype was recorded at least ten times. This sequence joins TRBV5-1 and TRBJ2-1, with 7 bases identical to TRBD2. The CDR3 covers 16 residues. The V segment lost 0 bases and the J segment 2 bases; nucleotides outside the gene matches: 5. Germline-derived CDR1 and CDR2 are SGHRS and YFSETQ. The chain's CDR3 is CASSLGSGTTYNEQFF. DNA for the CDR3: TGCGCCAGCAGCTTGGGGTCAGGGACTACCTACAATGAGCAGTTCTTC.

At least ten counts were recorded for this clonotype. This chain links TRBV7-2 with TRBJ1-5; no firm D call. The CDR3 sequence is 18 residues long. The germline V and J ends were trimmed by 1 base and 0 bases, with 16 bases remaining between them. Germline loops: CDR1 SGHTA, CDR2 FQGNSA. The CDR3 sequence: CASSLGDLAAYSNQPQHF. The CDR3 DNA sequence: TGTGCCAGCAGCTTAGGTGACTTGGCAGCCTATAGCAATCAGCCCCAGCATTTT.

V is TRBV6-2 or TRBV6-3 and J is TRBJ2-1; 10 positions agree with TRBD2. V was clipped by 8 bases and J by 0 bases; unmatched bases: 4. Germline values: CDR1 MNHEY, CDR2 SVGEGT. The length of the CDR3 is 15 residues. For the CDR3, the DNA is TGTGCCAGCGTACTAGCGGGGAGCTCCTACAATGAGCAGTTCTTC. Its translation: CASVLAGSSYNEQFF.

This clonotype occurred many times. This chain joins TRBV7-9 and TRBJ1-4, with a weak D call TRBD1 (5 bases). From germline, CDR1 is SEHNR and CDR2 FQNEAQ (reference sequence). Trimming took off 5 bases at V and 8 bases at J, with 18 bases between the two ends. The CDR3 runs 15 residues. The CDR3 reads CASSSNRDPVEKLFF. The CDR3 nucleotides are TGTGCCAGCAGCAGTAACCGGGACCCCGTGGAAAAACTGTTTTTT.

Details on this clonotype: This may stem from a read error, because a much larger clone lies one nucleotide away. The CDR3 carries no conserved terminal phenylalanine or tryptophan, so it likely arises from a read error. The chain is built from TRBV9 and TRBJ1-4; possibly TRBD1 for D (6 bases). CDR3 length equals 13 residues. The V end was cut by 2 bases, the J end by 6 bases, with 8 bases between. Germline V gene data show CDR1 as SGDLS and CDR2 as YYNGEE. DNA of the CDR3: TGTGCCAGCAGCGTGAGGACAGATGAAAAACTGTTTTGT. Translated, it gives CASSVRTDEKLFC.

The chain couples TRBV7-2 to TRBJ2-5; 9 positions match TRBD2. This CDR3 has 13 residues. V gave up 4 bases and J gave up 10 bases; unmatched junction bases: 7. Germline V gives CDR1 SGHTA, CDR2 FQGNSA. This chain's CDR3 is CASSWGLAGLQYF. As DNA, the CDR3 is TGTGCCAGCAGCTGGGGACTAGCAGGGCTCCAGTACTTC.